Following are 10 T cell receptor beta chains from one sample sequenced in a study of blood T cell repertoires in COVID-19. Some clones are missing from TCRdb's copy, which holds only in-frame ones; the method was immunoSEQ multiplex PCR. The sample records roughly 35,000 clones, over 90% being singletons. Source material: peripheral blood. Receptors originate from a human donor in a cohort sampled during active COVID-19.

The chain carries TRBV12-5 and TRBJ1-2; D call uncertain. Trimming left V 3 bases short and J 4 bases short, with 21 bases between. The germline V gene encodes CDR1 LGHNT and CDR2 FRNRAP. This CDR3 is 17 amino acids long. The CDR3 sequence is CASGLGESATYTYGYTF. Written as DNA, the CDR3 is TGTGCTAGTGGTTTAGGAGAGTCGGCAACTTATACCTATGGCTACACCTTC.

This sequence joins TRBV3-1 (or the pseudogene TRBV3-2) and TRBJ2-1; TRBD2 matches at 12 bases. The V and J ends lost 6 bases and 6 bases, in that order; junction bases with no gene match: 12. The CDR3 consists of 17 residues. Germline assignment: CDR1 LGHDT and CDR2 YNNKEL (reference sequence). DNA of the CDR3: TGTGCCAGCAGATTAAATCTCGGACTAGCGGGACCCAATGAGCAGTTCTTC. It specifies CASRLNLGLAGPNEQFF.

V gene TRBV30 combines with J gene TRBJ1-2, with 10 bases that match TRBD1. The CDR3 contains 16 residues. CDR1 and CDR2 (germline): GTSNPN, SVGIG (reference sequence). Trimming at V came to 2 bases and at J to 4 bases, leaving 10 bases not matched to a gene. As DNA, the CDR3 is TGTGCCTGGAGTAGCCGAAAGGGACAGGGGAGCTATGGCTACACCTTC. This codes for CAWSSRKGQGSYGYTF.

This chain connects TRBV30 to TRBJ1-5; D ambiguous. CDR1 is GTSNPN and CDR2 is SVGIG in the germline V gene (reference sequence). V lost 3 bases and J lost 2, with 11 bases in between. The CDR3 spans 14 residues. This CDR3 is CAWSGGGRNQPQHF. The CDR3 coding sequence is TGTGCCTGGAGCGGAGGAGGCCGCAATCAGCCCCAGCATTTT.

This chain links TRBV6-2 or TRBV6-3 with TRBJ1-1; TRBD1 aligns across 10 bases. The CDR3 is made up of 16 amino acids. From germline, CDR1 is MNHEY and CDR2 SVGEGT. V trimming: 4 bases; J trimming: 5 bases; junction bases outside the gene matches: 10. CDR3 sequence reads: CASSSMFGQGVTEAFF. For the CDR3, the DNA is TGTGCCAGCAGTTCCATGTTTGGACAGGGGGTAACTGAAGCTTTCTTT.

The CDR3 sequence: CASSPETGLWEKLFF. Written as DNA, the CDR3 is TGCGCCAGCAGCCCGGAGACAGGCCTCTGGGAAAAACTGTTTTTT. This chain connects TRBV4-1 to TRBJ1-4; tentative D call: TRBD1 (6 bases). The CDR3 extends over 15 amino acids. Trimming removed 4 bases at V and 8 bases at J, with 17 bases between. In germline, CDR1 is MGHRA, CDR2 YSYEKL.

V usage is TRBV2 and J usage is TRBJ2-2; the match to TRBD1 covers 7 bases. This CDR3 contains 13 residues. The germline gives CDR1 SNHLY, CDR2 FYNNEI. Germline trimming cut 1 base from V and 13 bases from J; bases unmatched to any gene: 6. The CDR3 spells CASSEGTGAWLFF. CDR3 nucleotide sequence: TGTGCCAGCAGTGAAGGGACAGGTGCATGGCTGTTTTTT.

V usage is TRBV6-4 and J usage is TRBJ2-3; D not resolved. Trimming took off 3 bases at V and 0 bases at J, with 13 bases between the two ends. The CDR3 extends over 16 amino acids. Germline CDR1 is MRHNA and CDR2 is SNTAGT. The CDR3 DNA sequence: TGTGCCAGCAGTGATCGAGGCTTTCCGAGCACAGATACGCAGTATTTT. Residues: CASSDRGFPSTDTQYF.

The chain has TRBV19 and TRBJ1-1, with TRBD1 identical over 7 bases. The CDR3 has 15 residues. V dropped 1 base and J dropped 8; count of bases not matched to a gene: 10. Germline V lookup: CDR1 LNHDA, CDR2 SQIVND (reference sequence). This CDR3 reads CASSIAPTGATEAFF. The CDR3 DNA reads as TGTGCCAGTAGTATAGCCCCAACAGGGGCGACAGAAGCTTTCTTT.

The chain links TRBV12-5 to TRBJ2-2, with D possibly matching TRBD1 (6 bases). The V end was cut by 6 bases, the J end by 4 bases, with 12 bases between. This CDR3 comprises 14 residues. Germline V gives CDR1 LGHNT, CDR2 FRNRAP. This CDR3 reads CASGAGESTGELFF. CDR3 nucleotides: TGTGCTAGTGGGGCAGGGGAAAGCACCGGGGAGCTGTTTTTT.